One T cell receptor beta chain is described in this entry. Its antigen remains unidentified. Given a much more abundant clone one base away, this may be a read error. This specimen comes from a study of CD8+CD57+ T cells in acquired aplastic anemia. Broader study findings: Any difference that existed in CD8+ Simpson's diversity between patients and controls was not significant.

Genomic DNA was employed as the template in profiling TCR beta VDJ and CDR3. TCRdb ran MiXCR on the reads and lists one entry per CDR3 protein. The sample lists about 200,000 distinct CDR3 sequences, almost 50% occurring once. The authors sequenced patients whose flow cytometry had shown CD8+CD57+ cell expansion. This CDR3 has 15 residues. In germline, CDR1 is SGHKS, CDR2 YYEKEE (reference sequence). The V gene is TRBV5-5, the J gene TRBJ2-5; D is undetermined. Sequenced input: sorted CD4+, CD8+, or CD8+CD57+ T cells (not recorded which) from PBMCs. This receptor was taken from a human donor with aplastic anemia. CDR3 nucleotide sequence: TGTGCCAGCAGCCCGTCGTCTTCTGGGCAAGAGGCCCAGTACTTC. The encoded protein is CASSPSSSGQEAQYF.